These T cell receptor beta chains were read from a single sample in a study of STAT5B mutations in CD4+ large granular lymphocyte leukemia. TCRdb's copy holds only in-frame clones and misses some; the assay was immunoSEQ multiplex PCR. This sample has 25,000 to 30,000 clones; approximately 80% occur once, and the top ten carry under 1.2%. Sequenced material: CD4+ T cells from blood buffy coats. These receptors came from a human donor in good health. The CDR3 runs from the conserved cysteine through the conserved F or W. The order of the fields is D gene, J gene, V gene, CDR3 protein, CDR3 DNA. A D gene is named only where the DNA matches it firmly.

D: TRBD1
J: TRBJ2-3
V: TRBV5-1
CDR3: CASSRGTGDGVDTQYF
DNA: TGCGCCAGCAGCCGAGGGACAGGGGATGGGGTAGATACGCAGTATTTT

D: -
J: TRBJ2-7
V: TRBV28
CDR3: CASSPQRAAYEQYF
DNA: TGTGCCAGCAGTCCCCAGCGGGCCGCCTACGAGCAGTACTTC

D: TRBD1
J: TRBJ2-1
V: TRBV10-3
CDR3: CAISESGGQEYDNEQFF
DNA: TGTGCCATCAGTGAGTCTGGGGGACAGGAGTACGACAATGAGCAGTTCTTC

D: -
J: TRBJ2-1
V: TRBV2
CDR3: CASRDTSWYNEQFF
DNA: TGTGCCAGCAGGGATACTAGCTGGTACAATGAGCAGTTCTTC

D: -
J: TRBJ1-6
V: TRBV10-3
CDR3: CAISESPGAHSPLHF
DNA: TGTGCCATCAGTGAGAGTCCAGGGGCCCATTCACCCCTCCACTTT

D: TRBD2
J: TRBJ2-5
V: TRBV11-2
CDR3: CASSLGASGREETQYF
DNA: TGTGCCAGCAGCTTAGGGGCTAGCGGGAGGGAAGAGACCCAGTACTTC

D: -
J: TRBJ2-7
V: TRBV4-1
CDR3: CASSLRDGTGQFHEQYF
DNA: TGCGCCAGCAGCCTACGAGACGGCACAGGGCAGTTCCACGAGCAGTACTTC

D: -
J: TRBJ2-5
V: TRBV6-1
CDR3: CASSERTDLQETQYF
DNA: TGTGCCAGCAGTGAAAGAACAGACCTCCAAGAGACCCAGTACTTC

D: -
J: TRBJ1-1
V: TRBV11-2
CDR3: CASSLPQGHSTEAFF
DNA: TGTGCCAGCAGCTTACCCCAGGGGCACAGCACTGAAGCTTTCTTT

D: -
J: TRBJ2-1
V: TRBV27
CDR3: CATQTDRSSYNEQFF
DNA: TGTGCCACCCAGACCGACAGAAGCTCCTACAATGAGCAGTTCTTC